The subject of this entry is one T cell receptor (beta chain). This record comes from a study of tumor-infiltrating lymphocytes in oesophageal squamous cell carcinoma. Germline lookup yields CDR1 SGHTA and CDR2 FQGNSA. This CDR3 contains 15 residues. The V and J ends lost 4 bases and 2 bases, in that order; junction bases with no gene match: 6. TCRdb re-called the PCR reads with MiXCR, one entry per CDR3 protein. The sample yields fewer than 15,000 distinct CDR3 sequences, approximately 47% seen once. Sequencing was done on a sample of blood. The chain employs TRBV7-2 and TRBJ2-3; TRBD2 matches 7 bases. The clonotype comes from a female donor with esophageal squamous cell carcinoma. CDR3 sequence (DNA): TGTGCCAGCAGCTCCCGACTAGCATTCACAGATACGCAGTATTTT. The encoded protein is CASSSRLAFTDTQYF. Drawing the rest from reference TRBV7-2 and TRBJ2-3, the complete variable domain is GAGVSQSPSNKVTEKGKDVELRCDPISGHTALYWYRQSLGQGLEFLIYFQGNSAPDKSGLPSDRFSAERTGGSVSTLTIQRTQQEDSAVYLCASSSRLAFTDTQYFGPGTRLTVL.